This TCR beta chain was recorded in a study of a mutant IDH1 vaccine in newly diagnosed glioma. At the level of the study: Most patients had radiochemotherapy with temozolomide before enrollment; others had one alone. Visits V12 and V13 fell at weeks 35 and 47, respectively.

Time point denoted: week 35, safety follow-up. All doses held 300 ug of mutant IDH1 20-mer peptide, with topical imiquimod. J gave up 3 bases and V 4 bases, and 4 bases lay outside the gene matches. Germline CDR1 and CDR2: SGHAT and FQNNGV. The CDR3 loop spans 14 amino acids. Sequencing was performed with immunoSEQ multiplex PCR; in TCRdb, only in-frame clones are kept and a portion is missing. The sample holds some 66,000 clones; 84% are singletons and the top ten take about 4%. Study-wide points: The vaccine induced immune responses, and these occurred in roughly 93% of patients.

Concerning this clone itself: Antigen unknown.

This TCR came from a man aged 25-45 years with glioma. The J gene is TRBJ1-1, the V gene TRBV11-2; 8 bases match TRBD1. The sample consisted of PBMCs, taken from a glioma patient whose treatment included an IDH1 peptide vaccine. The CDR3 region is CASSSGGADTEAFF. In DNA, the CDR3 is TGTGCCAGCAGCTCAGGGGGCGCCGACACTGAAGCTTTCTTT.